This T cell receptor (beta chain) was identified during a study of blood T cell repertoires in COVID-19. Whole-study context: Sites across the United States, Italy and Spain contributed samples from acute and convalescent COVID-19. PBMCs, B-cell-depleted T cells, or T cells provided the cDNA or gDNA that made up the material.

Which cohort a participant joined came from the clinical history participants gave. This clone was observed a few times. Germline values: CDR1 MNHEY, CDR2 SMNVEV (reference sequence). The ends were cut back, 5 bases at V and 2 bases at J, with 13 bases in the middle. CDR3 length equals 14 residues. In the original analysis: For nucleated cells, counts were estimated from reference gene primer amplification. Generated by immunoSEQ multiplex PCR, the TCRdb table keeps only in-frame clones and is missing some. The V and J calls and clone size were taken over from that table, and D and trimming were inferred from the DNA. The table has hundreds of thousands of clones, approximately 84% seen once.

Specimen: PBMCs or T cells enriched from blood (not recorded which). J is TRBJ2-7 and V is TRBV27; D may be TRBD1 (5 bases). The TCR comes from a woman aged 25-40 years who had recovered from COVID-19. CDR3 protein: CASSIQVGAYEQYF. The CDR3 DNA sequence: TGTGCCAGCAGTATACAGGTTGGCGCCTACGAGCAGTACTTC.